A selection of T cell receptor beta chains follows, all from one sample in a study of CD8+ T cells in alopecia areata. Sequenced by immunoSEQ multiplex PCR; TCRdb stores in-frame clones only, minus some. Of about 210,000 clones detected, 66% appear once; the ten largest clones hold approximately 1.2%. Sequenced here: CD4+ T cells sorted from blood, sampled at roughly week 45, from a patient treated with tofacitinib. The receptors stem from a human donor with alopecia areata. Each CDR3 is given with its conserved first and last residue. The D gene is left open where the match is weak. For some rows the clone size is stated as once, few or many, or as a class when expanded; others skip it.

V: TRBV29-1; D: .; size: .; J: TRBJ1-3; DNA: TGCAGCGTTCCAAGCGACACAGGGTTTGGAAACACCATATATTTT; CDR3: CSVPSDTGFGNTIYF
V: TRBV10-3; D: TRBD2; size: .; J: TRBJ2-5; DNA: TGTGCCATCAGAGGGACTAGCGGGGTACAAGAGACCCAGTACTTC; CDR3: CAIRGTSGVQETQYF
V: TRBV15; D: .; size: .; J: TRBJ2-7; DNA: TGTGCCACCGGCATCAGGGGATACGAGCAGTACTTC; CDR3: CATGIRGYEQYF
V: TRBV29-1; D: .; size: few; J: TRBJ1-1; DNA: TGCAGCGTAGGGGTCCCGAACACTGAAGCTTTCTTT; CDR3: CSVGVPNTEAFF
V: TRBV29-1; D: .; size: once; J: TRBJ1-2; DNA: TGCAGCGCCGGGGGCGGTAATGGCTACACCTTC; CDR3: CSAGGGNGYTF
V: TRBV29-1; D: TRBD1; size: .; J: TRBJ1-2; DNA: TGCAGCGTTGATAGACAGGGTTATGGCTACACCTTC; CDR3: CSVDRQGYGYTF
V: TRBV25-1; D: .; size: .; J: TRBJ2-1; DNA: TGTGCCAGCAGTGAGGCTAGACTGGAAGAGCAGTTCTTC; CDR3: CASSEARLEEQFF
V: TRBV5-6; D: .; size: .; J: TRBJ2-7; DNA: TGTGCCAGCAGCTTGGCTCCCGGGCAAACGGGTAGCTACGAGCAGTACTTC; CDR3: CASSLAPGQTGSYEQYF
V: TRBV6-6; D: .; size: .; J: TRBJ1-1; DNA: TGTGCCAGCAGTTATGCAGGGAACACTGAAGCTTTCTTT; CDR3: CASSYAGNTEAFF
V: TRBV6-6; D: .; size: .; J: TRBJ1-2; DNA: TGTGCCAGCAGTTACTCGAGTCAGGGTAACTATGGCTACACCTTC; CDR3: CASSYSSQGNYGYTF
V: TRBV4-3; D: .; size: .; J: TRBJ1-6; DNA: TGCGCCAGCAGCCAAGTCGTGGGAACCTATAATTCACCCCTCCACTTT; CDR3: CASSQVVGTYNSPLHF
V: TRBV7-6; D: .; size: .; J: TRBJ1-6; DNA: TGTGCCAGCAGCTTAGTGGGCAGTAATTCACCCCTCCACTTT; CDR3: CASSLVGSNSPLHF
V: TRBV14; D: .; size: .; J: TRBJ1-1; DNA: TGTGCCAGCAGCCAAGAAACGGCCAGGAACACTGAAGCTTTCTTT; CDR3: CASSQETARNTEAFF
V: TRBV5-5; D: TRBD1; size: .; J: TRBJ2-1; DNA: TGTGCCAGCAGCTTGGCGGGACAGGGGGCCCATGAGCAGTTCTTC; CDR3: CASSLAGQGAHEQFF
V: TRBV2; D: .; size: .; J: TRBJ1-2; DNA: TGTGCCAGCAGGAAGGGGCCCCCTTCGGGCTACACCTTC; CDR3: CASRKGPPSGYTF
V: TRBV29-1; D: .; size: .; J: TRBJ1-2; DNA: TGCAGCGTTTTGGCAGGAGAGGATGGCTACACCTTC; CDR3: CSVLAGEDGYTF
V: TRBV5-1; D: TRBD1; size: .; J: TRBJ2-7; DNA: TGCGCCAGCAGCTTGGCAGAGGGGGCAATCTACGAGCAGTACTTC; CDR3: CASSLAEGAIYEQYF
V: TRBV9; D: .; size: few; J: TRBJ1-2; DNA: TGTGCCAGCAGCGTAGCTAGTTCGGGGGGCTACACCTTC; CDR3: CASSVASSGGYTF
V: TRBV15; D: .; size: few; J: TRBJ2-1; DNA: TGTGCCACCAGCAGGGACGCACCCTCCGAGCAGTTCTTC; CDR3: CATSRDAPSEQFF
V: TRBV29-1; D: .; size: .; J: TRBJ1-1; DNA: TGCAGCGCCGTAAGGACGACGGGAGGCAACACTGAAGCTTTCTTT; CDR3: CSAVRTTGGNTEAFF
V: TRBV6-5; D: TRBD1; size: .; J: TRBJ1-2; DNA: TGTGCCAGCAGAACCACAGGGGGTGGCTACACCTTC; CDR3: CASRTTGGGYTF
V: TRBV7-2; D: .; size: .; J: TRBJ1-2; DNA: TGTGCCAGCAGCTTAGCCTGGGGGGACTCCCAGAGTGGCTACACCTTC; CDR3: CASSLAWGDSQSGYTF
V: TRBV29-1; D: TRBD1; size: few; J: TRBJ1-1; DNA: TGCAGCGTCCACGGACAGGGAGAAGCTTTCTTT; CDR3: CSVHGQGEAFF
V: TRBV14; D: .; size: .; J: TRBJ2-1; DNA: TGTGCCAGCAGCAAAACGGACTACAATGAGCAGTTCTTC; CDR3: CASSKTDYNEQFF
V: TRBV2; D: .; size: .; J: TRBJ2-5; DNA: TGTGCCAGCAGTGACTCGGGGTCGGGAGAGACCCAGTACTTC; CDR3: CASSDSGSGETQYF
V: TRBV7-2; D: TRBD2; size: few; J: TRBJ2-7; DNA: TGTGCCAGCAGCTCGGGGACTAGCAAAGGGGACAGCTTC; CDR3: CASSSGTSKGDSF
V: TRBV29-1; D: .; size: .; J: TRBJ1-5; DNA: TGCAGCGTTGGGGGGAATAGCAATCAGCCCCAGCATTTT; CDR3: CSVGGNSNQPQHF
V: TRBV9; D: .; size: .; J: TRBJ2-7; DNA: TGTGCCAGCAGCCCAGCCCCCTCCTACGAGCAGTACTTC; CDR3: CASSPAPSYEQYF
V: TRBV19; D: .; size: few; J: TRBJ2-7; DNA: TGTGCCAGTAGCATGACAGGATTCGAGCAGTACTTC; CDR3: CASSMTGFEQYF
V: TRBV10-3; D: .; size: few; J: TRBJ2-7; DNA: TGTGCCATCAGTGAGTGGGCAGAGAAACTAATCTACGAGCAGTACTTC; CDR3: CAISEWAEKLIYEQYF